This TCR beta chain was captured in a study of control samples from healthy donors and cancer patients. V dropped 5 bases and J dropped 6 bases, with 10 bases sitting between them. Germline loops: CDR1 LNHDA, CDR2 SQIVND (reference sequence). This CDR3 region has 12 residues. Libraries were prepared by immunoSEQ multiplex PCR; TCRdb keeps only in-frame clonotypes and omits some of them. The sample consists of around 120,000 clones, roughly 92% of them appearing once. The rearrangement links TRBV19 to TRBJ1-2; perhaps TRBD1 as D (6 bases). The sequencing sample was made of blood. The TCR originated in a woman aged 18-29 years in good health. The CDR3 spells CASSLGADGYTF. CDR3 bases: TGTGCCAGTAGTCTGGGGGCCGATGGCTACACCTTC.